The clone carrying this T cell receptor beta chain has at least ten counts. Its antigen is as yet unknown. The CDR3 covers 14 residues. V lost 4 bases and J 4 bases, leaving 13 bases between the germline ends. The data are from a study of CD8 T cells in ankylosing spondylitis. The study's findings and limits: A TCR beta motif of several highly homologous variants seemed to mark ankylosing spondylitis blood.

Quantitative 5'-RACE with molecular barcodes produced the TCR beta libraries. TCRdb ran MiXCR on the 5' RACE reads and lists one entry per CDR3 protein. Of over 200,000 distinct CDR3 sequences in the sample, roughly a tenth were seen once. This chain joins TRBV12-3 or TRBV12-4 and TRBJ2-5, with D possibly matching TRBD2 (7 bases). The sample taken for sequencing was blood, either unsorted or a sorted T cell fraction (not recorded which). The clonotype comes from a male donor with ankylosing spondylitis or in good health (not recorded which). CDR3 amino acids: CASSSSGGRETQYF. The CDR3 region has the DNA TGTGCCAGCAGTTCCTCGGGGGGCCGAGAGACCCAGTACTTC.